This T cell receptor beta chain was recovered during a study of T-cell memory formation after mild COVID-19. Study as a whole: TCR clusters mostly belonged to single donors.

This clonotype was seen ten or more times. Its antigen remains unidentified. Study conclusions and caveats: Contracting clones, day 15 to 85, had balanced CD4/CD8, and later expanders favored CD4+. Within pre-infection memory, some responding clones were found, suggesting cross-reactive memory joined. Contracting CD4+ clones sat mainly in CM and EM; CD8+ in EMRA.

There are 14 residues in the CDR3. Trimming removed 3 bases from V and 0 bases from J, with 8 bases in between. Via MiXCR, TCRdb re-called the 5' RACE reads, giving one row per CDR3 protein. This repertoire shows roughly 110,000 distinct CDR3 sequences, 9.5% to 15% found once; its top ten account for around 30%. The source material was PBMCs or a T cell subset sorted from them (not recorded which). The receptor was derived from an adult woman who had mild COVID-19 (a few samples of this study predate the infection). Cell type and time point are not known. This rearrangement joins TRBV12-3 or TRBV12-4 to TRBJ1-1, with D possibly being TRBD1 (5 bases). CDR3 sequence reads: CASSFRQLNTEAFF. CDR3 coding DNA: TGTGCCAGCAGTTTTCGACAGTTGAACACTGAAGCTTTCTTT.